One sample yielded the 8 T cell receptor beta chains listed below, sequenced in a study of blood T cell repertoires in COVID-19. Some clones are missing from TCRdb's copy, which holds only in-frame ones; the method was immunoSEQ multiplex PCR. This table holds over 90,000 clones, 75% to 95% found once. The sample taken for sequencing was peripheral blood. The receptors derive from a middle-aged man with acute or convalescent COVID-19.

The chain employs TRBV4-1 and TRBJ2-7; 16 nucleotides match TRBD2. CDR1 is MGHRA, CDR2 YSYEKL, per germline. Trimming cost V 4 bases and J 2 bases; bases outside gene matches: 5. The CDR3 length is 17 residues. CDR3: CASSLLGLAGGTYEQYF. The CDR3 region has the DNA TGCGCCAGCAGCCTTTTGGGACTAGCGGGAGGGACCTACGAGCAGTACTTC.

V is TRBV5-1 and J is TRBJ1-1; D perhaps matches TRBD1 (6 bases). CDR1 and CDR2 from the germline V gene are SGHRS and YFSETQ. Trimming left V 0 bases short and J 1 base short, with 13 bases between. The CDR3 has 16 amino acids. The CDR3 DNA reads as TGCGCCAGCAGCTTGGCGACAGGCGCCCCGAACACTGAAGCTTTCTTT. Protein: CASSLATGAPNTEAFF.

The chain joins TRBV6-5 to TRBJ1-4; possible D gene TRBD1, 5 bases. Trimming pared 0 bases from V and 7 bases from J, leaving 15 bases between. CDR1 is MNHEY, CDR2 SVGAGI, per germline. This CDR3 contains 16 residues. CDR3 amino acids: CASSYSGPARREKLFF. In nucleotides, the CDR3 is TGTGCCAGCAGTTACTCGGGGCCGGCCCGGCGTGAAAAACTGTTTTTT.

The V and J genes are TRBV5-4 and TRBJ1-6; D perhaps matches TRBD1 (5 bases). The V gene's germline CDR1 is SGHNT and CDR2 YYREEE (reference sequence). This CDR3 spans 13 amino acids. The V gene lost 4 bases and the J gene lost 15 bases, with 17 bases spanning the gap. CDR3 loop: CASSPGLGGILHF. Written as DNA, the CDR3 is TGTGCCAGCAGCCCGGGACTGGGAGGAATCCTCCACTTT.

The genes are TRBV19 and TRBJ1-5, with TRBD1 identical over 10 bases. V lost 6 bases, J lost 7 bases, and 0 bases stayed unmatched. Germline V gene data show CDR1 as LNHDA and CDR2 as SQIVND (reference sequence). The CDR3 is 12 residues long. The CDR3 reads CASRTGGQPQHF. For the CDR3, the DNA is TGTGCCAGTAGGACAGGGGGCCAGCCCCAGCATTTT.

This clone was seen a single time. V usage is TRBV5-1 and J usage is TRBJ2-5; 9 bases align to TRBD1. The CDR3 spans 17 residues. V lost 0 bases to trimming and J lost 1 base; unmatched junction nucleotides: 7. Per germline, CDR1 SGHRS and CDR2 YFSETQ. Written as DNA, the CDR3 is TGCGCCAGCAGCTTGGGAGTAGGACAGGGGTTCCAAGAGACCCAGTACTTC. It codes for CASSLGVGQGFQETQYF.

This rearrangement joins TRBV11-3 to TRBJ2-5, with 8 bases aligning to TRBD1. CDR1 and CDR2 from the germline V gene are SGHNT and YENEEA. V trimming: 1 base; J trimming: 4 bases; junction bases outside the gene matches: 14. This CDR3 is built from 18 residues. Here the CDR3 DNA reads TGTGCCAGCAGCTTAGTTCTCCCAGGGGGCTGGTTAAGAGAGACCCAGTACTTC. It translates to CASSLVLPGGWLRETQYF.

This sequence joins TRBV30 and TRBJ2-1, with 9 bases matching TRBD2. CDR3 size: 16 residues. J gave up 2 bases and V 7 bases, and 12 bases lay outside the gene matches. Per the germline V gene, CDR1 is GTSNPN and CDR2 is SVGIG (reference sequence). In DNA form, the CDR3 reads TGTGCCTACACCCGTCTAGCGGGAAGCCCCTACAATGAGCAGTTCTTC. Amino acids: CAYTRLAGSPYNEQFF.